One sample yielded the 6 T cell receptor beta chains listed below, sequenced in a study of glioma-infiltrating T cells. Using RNA template, CDR3s of TCR alpha and beta were amplified with iRepertoire arm-PCR. TCRdb reprocessed the multiplex PCR reads via MiXCR and lists one record per CDR3 protein. Among about 380,000 distinct CDR3 sequences, 41% were seen once, and the ten largest hold around 12%. The sample was glioma tissue, nonneoplastic brain tissue, or PBMCs (not recorded which). The receptors here all came from a human donor with low-grade glioma or glioblastoma, undergoing nonglioma brain surgery, or in good health (not recorded which).

This clonotype was found a few times. This chain connects TRBV20-1 to TRBJ1-5; D gene uncertain. The CDR3 loop spans 14 amino acids. V lost 0 bases and J 1 base, leaving 7 bases between the germline ends. Looked up from germline, CDR1 is DFQATT and CDR2 is SNEGSKA (reference sequence). DNA of the CDR3: TGCAGTGCTAGAGATGACGGAAGCAATCAGCCCCAGCATTTT. Protein sequence: CSARDDGSNQPQHF.

This clonotype was seen only a few times. V and J are TRBV27 and TRBJ1-5; 12 nucleotides align to TRBD1. The J segment lost 7 bases and the V segment lost 3 bases, leaving 7 bases of the junction unmatched. CDR3 length equals 16 residues. Germline CDR1 is MNHEY and CDR2 is SMNVEV (reference sequence). CDR3 nucleotides: TGTGCCAGCAGTTTCCTAGGGACAGGGGGCACGCAGCCCCAGCATTTT. Translating gives CASSFLGTGGTQPQHF.

This clonotype was seen a handful of times. This chain joins TRBV7-9 and TRBJ1-2; no reliable D call. Germline CDR1 reads SEHNR; CDR2 reads FQNEAQ (reference sequence). The V end lost 5 bases, the J end lost 7 bases, and 11 bases lay between the germline ends. The CDR3 is 12 residues long. The CDR3 loop is CASSPIGGGYTF. The CDR3 nucleotides read TGTGCCAGCAGCCCTATAGGAGGTGGCTACACCTTC.

This clonotype appeared a few times. This chain joins TRBV28 and TRBJ2-1, with D unresolved. The CDR3 length is 12 residues. Germline lookup yields CDR1 MDHEN and CDR2 SYDVKM. The V end lost 3 bases, the J end lost 6 bases, and 6 bases lay between the germline ends. Here the CDR3 reads CASSFPPNEQFF. CDR3 coding DNA: TGTGCCAGCAGTTTCCCTCCCAATGAGCAGTTCTTC.

The chain joins TRBV5-4 to TRBJ2-7, with 10 positions matching TRBD2. CDR1 is SGHNT, CDR2 YYREEE, per germline (reference sequence). V trimming: 4 bases; J trimming: 0 bases; junction bases outside the gene matches: 7. This CDR3 is 16 amino acids long. CDR3 sequence (DNA): TGTGCCAGCAGCAGTGAGCGGGGGGGCGACTCCTACGAGCAGTACTTC. Translated: CASSSERGGDSYEQYF.

The chain carries TRBV28 and TRBJ1-2; tentative D call: TRBD1 (6 bases). V lost 7 bases and J lost 2, with 11 bases in between. This CDR3 is built from 13 residues. Germline CDR1 MDHEN, CDR2 SYDVKM. CDR3: CASTGQGNYGYTF. The DNA of the CDR3 is TGTGCCAGCACAGGGCAGGGGAACTATGGCTACACCTTC.